A single sample gave rise to the 2 T cell receptor beta chains below, sequenced in a study of blood T cell repertoires in COVID-19 (TCRdb year 2020). Libraries were built with the immunoSEQ multiplex PCR assay. The source is immuneACCESS, and TCRdb retained only in-frame sequences with V and J called. Part of the clones is not carried over; for the studies checked, unresolved V genes explain less than half of this, and the remainder is unexplained. The sample table lists tens of thousands of clones, over 70% of them with a count of one. The top ten clones comprise more than 15% of the sample. Source material: peripheral blood. The source of these receptors is a human donor in a cohort sampled during active COVID-19.

The chain employs TRBV7-2 and TRBJ2-5, with a possible D match to TRBD1 (5 bases). The CDR3 sequence is 14 residues long. The V gene's germline CDR1 is SGHTA and CDR2 FQGNSA. Between the trimmed V and J ends, which lost 2 bases and 5 bases, there was a span of 12 bases. CDR3 DNA: TGTGCCAGCAGCTTACGGACAACCACGGAGACCCAGTACTTC. Amino acid sequence: CASSLRTTTETQYF. Full variable domain (outside the CDR3, taken from reference TRBV7-2 and TRBJ2-5): GAGVSQSPSNKVTEKGKDVELRCDPISGHTALYWYRQSLGQGLEFLIYFQGNSAPDKSGLPSDRFSAERTGGSVSTLTIQRTQQEDSAVYLCASSLRTTTETQYFGPGTRLLVL.

This clone was seen only once. The chain employs TRBV19 and TRBJ2-1; unclear D gene. V dropped 3 bases and J dropped 0 bases, with 9 bases sitting between them. The CDR3 contains 15 residues. CDR1 LNHDA and CDR2 SQIVND come from the germline V gene (reference sequence). The CDR3 sequence: CASSILQSSYNEQFF. For the CDR3, the DNA is TGTGCCAGTAGTATTTTACAGAGCTCCTACAATGAGCAGTTCTTC.